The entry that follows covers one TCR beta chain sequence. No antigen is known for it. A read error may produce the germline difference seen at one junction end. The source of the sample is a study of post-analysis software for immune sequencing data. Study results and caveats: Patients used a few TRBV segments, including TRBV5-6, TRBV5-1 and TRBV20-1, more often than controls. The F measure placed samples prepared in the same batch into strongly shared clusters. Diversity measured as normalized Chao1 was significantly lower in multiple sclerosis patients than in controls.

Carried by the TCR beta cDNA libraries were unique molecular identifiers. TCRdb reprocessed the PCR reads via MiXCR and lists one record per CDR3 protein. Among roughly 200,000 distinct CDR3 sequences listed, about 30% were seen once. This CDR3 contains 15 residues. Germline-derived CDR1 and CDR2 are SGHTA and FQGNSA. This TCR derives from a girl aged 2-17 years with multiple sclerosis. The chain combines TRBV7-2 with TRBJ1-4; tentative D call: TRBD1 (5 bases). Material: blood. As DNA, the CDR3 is TGTGCCAGCAGCTTTAGGGCCAGGGCTAATGAAGAACTGTTTTTT. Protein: CASSFRARANEELFF.